This TCR beta chain was recovered during a study of brain T cells in children with intractable seizures. This sample's time point: blood from clinic visit 5 months post-surgery; TSC patient then seizure free. Only cases whose brain tissue showed the highest T cell transcript signatures were sequenced. Patients received at least one anti-epileptic drug before surgery. In regard to this clone: The antigen remains undetermined.

Overall study findings and caveats: Only CDR3 sequence similarity suggested viral specificity, without known HCMV serostatus.

The CDR3 contains 16 residues. Germline values: CDR1 LNHDA, CDR2 SQIVND (reference sequence). V shed 6 bases and J 0 bases; nucleotides not matched to a gene: 8. Here immunoSEQ multiplex PCR was the method, and the copy in TCRdb shows in-frame clones only, minus some. Found here are 340,000 or so clones, roughly 92% of them singletons; the top ten hold under 7%. Specimen: peripheral blood, collected around 5 months after surgery. The V gene is TRBV19, the J gene TRBJ2-1, with 7 positions matching TRBD2. The sequence derives from a boy younger than two with tuberous sclerosis and intractable seizures. The DNA of the CDR3 is TGTGCCAGTAGCAGTGTGGGCGGGAGCTCCTACAATGAGCAGTTCTTC. Encoded protein: CASSSVGGSSYNEQFF.